This entry describes one TCR beta chain. Sequencing used immunoSEQ multiplex PCR; TCRdb keeps in-frame clones, though not all of them. The sample contains 290,000 or so clones, roughly four fifths of which appear only once. This specimen comes from a study of blood T cell repertoires in COVID-19. From germline, CDR1 is SNHLY and CDR2 FYNNEI. The J segment lost 5 bases and the V segment lost 3 bases, leaving 5 bases of the junction unmatched. The CDR3 contains 14 residues. A PCR-confirmed or clinician-diagnosed COVID-19 case had contacted exposed participants within 2 weeks of entry. The sequenced sample was PBMCs or T cells enriched from blood (not recorded which). The receptor was derived from a man aged 40-50 years who had been exposed to COVID-19. This chain joins TRBV2 and TRBJ2-5; 8 nucleotides align to TRBD1. The CDR3 nucleotides read TGTGCCAGCAGTGAGCGGACAGGGCGGGAGACCCAGTACTTC. It specifies CASSERTGRETQYF. The entire variable domain, with the rest obtained from reference TRBV2 and TRBJ2-5, is as follows: EPEVTQTPSHQVTQMGQEVILRCVPISNHLYFYWYRQILGQKVEFLVSFYNNEISEKSEIFDDQFSVERPDGSNFTLKIRSTKLEDSAMYFCASSERTGRETQYFGPGTRLLVL.